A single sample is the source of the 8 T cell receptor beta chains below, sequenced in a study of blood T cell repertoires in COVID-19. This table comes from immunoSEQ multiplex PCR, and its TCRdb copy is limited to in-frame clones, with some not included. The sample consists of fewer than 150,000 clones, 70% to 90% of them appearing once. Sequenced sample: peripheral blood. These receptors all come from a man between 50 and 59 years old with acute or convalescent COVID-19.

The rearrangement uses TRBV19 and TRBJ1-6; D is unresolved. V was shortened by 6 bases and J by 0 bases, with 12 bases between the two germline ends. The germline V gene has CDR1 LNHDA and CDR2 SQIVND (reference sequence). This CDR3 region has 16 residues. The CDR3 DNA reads TGTGCCAGTAGCCTATTCGGGAGCTCCTATAATTCACCCCTCCACTTT. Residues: CASSLFGSSYNSPLHF.

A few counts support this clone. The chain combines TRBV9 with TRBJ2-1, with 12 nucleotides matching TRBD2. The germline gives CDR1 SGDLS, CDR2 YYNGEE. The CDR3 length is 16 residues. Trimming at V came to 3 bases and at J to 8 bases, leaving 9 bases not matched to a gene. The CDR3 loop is CASSEPTSGRFDEQFF. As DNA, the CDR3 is TGTGCCAGCAGCGAACCGACTAGCGGGAGATTCGATGAGCAGTTCTTC. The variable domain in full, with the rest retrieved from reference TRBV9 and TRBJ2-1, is DSGVTQTPKHLITATGQRVTLRCSPRSGDLSVYWYQQSLDQGLQFLIQYYNGEERAKGNILERFSAQQFPDLHSELNLSSLELGDSALYFCASSEPTSGRFDEQFFGPGTRLTVL.

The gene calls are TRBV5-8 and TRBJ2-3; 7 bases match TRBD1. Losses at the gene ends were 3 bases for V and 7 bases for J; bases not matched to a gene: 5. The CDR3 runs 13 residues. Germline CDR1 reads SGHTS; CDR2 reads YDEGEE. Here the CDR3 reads CASSWEQGNTQYF. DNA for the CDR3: TGTGCCAGCAGCTGGGAACAGGGGAATACGCAGTATTTT.

CDR3 nucleotide sequence: TGCGCCAGCACCCCCGCAGGGTTGAACACTGAAGCTTTCTTT. Translation gives CASTPAGLNTEAFF. This sequence joins TRBV5-1 and TRBJ1-1; D might be TRBD1 (5 bases). V was trimmed by 6 bases and J by 0 bases, leaving 12 bases between them. Germline V gives CDR1 SGHRS, CDR2 YFSETQ. This CDR3 is built from 14 residues.

The chain's CDR3 is CASSLPASGSHEQYF. The CDR3 coding sequence is TGTGCCAGCAGTTTACCGGCTAGCGGGAGCCACGAGCAGTACTTC. The V and J genes are TRBV28 and TRBJ2-7; the match to TRBD2 covers 10 bases. Trimming cost V 2 bases and J 5 bases; bases outside gene matches: 6. Germline V lookup: CDR1 MDHEN, CDR2 SYDVKM. The CDR3 has 15 amino acids.

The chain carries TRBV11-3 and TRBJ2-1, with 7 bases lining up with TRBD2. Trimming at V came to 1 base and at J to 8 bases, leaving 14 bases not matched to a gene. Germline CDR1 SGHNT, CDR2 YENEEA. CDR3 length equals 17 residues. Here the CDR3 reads CASSLGRLASLYYEQFF. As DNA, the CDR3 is TGTGCCAGCAGCTTAGGCCGACTAGCATCCCTTTACTATGAGCAGTTCTTC.

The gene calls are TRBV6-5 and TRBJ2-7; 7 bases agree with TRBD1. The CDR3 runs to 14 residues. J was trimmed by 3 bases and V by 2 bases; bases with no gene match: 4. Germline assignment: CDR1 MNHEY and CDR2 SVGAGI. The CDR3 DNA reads TGTGCCAGCAGTTACGAGGGACAGAGCTACGAGCAGTACTTC. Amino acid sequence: CASSYEGQSYEQYF.

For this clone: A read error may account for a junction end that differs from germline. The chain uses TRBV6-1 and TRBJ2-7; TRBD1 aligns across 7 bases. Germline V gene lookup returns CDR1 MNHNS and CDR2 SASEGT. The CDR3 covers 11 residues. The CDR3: CASSELGTANF. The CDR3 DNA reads TGTGCCAGCAGTGAACTCGGGACAGCAAACTTC.